This is a list of T cell receptor beta chains from one sample in a study of cytomegalovirus exposure and HLA in healthy donors. Sequencing was performed with immunoSEQ multiplex PCR; in TCRdb, only in-frame clones are kept and a portion is missing. This sample carries 140,000 to 150,000 clones, 76% of them seen once, and the ten largest clones take roughly 1.6%. Material for sequencing was PBMCs. Receptor source: a woman in her thirties or forties in good health and CMV-seronegative. The CDR3 runs from the conserved cysteine through the conserved F or W. A D gene is named only where the DNA matches it firmly.

cdr3_aa	d_call	j_call	v_call
CASRADSFNEKLFF	-	TRBJ1-4	TRBV2
CASSLVAGNEKLFF	-	TRBJ1-4	TRBV7-6
CASSIYQGSTEAFF	-	TRBJ1-1	TRBV19
CASSEASGRSTDTQYF	TRBD2	TRBJ2-3	TRBV25-1
CASSSRDRGQEAFF	TRBD1	TRBJ1-1	TRBV5-4
CASSLVQVEDTQYF	-	TRBJ2-3	TRBV28
CASSTGGSPNQPQHF	TRBD1	TRBJ1-5	TRBV9
CASSIVLGSGTDTQYF	-	TRBJ2-3	TRBV19
CASSSYSLITYGYTF	-	TRBJ1-2	TRBV5-8
CASSYVLSSYEQYF	-	TRBJ2-7	TRBV6-5
CASRVPSGGYNEQFF	TRBD2	TRBJ2-1	TRBV27
CASRVEYQETQYF	-	TRBJ2-5	TRBV28
CASSVGTSSYNEQFF	-	TRBJ2-1	TRBV9
CASSLGPGGTYEQYF	-	-	TRBV11-2
CASSLVQAGNTEAFF	-	TRBJ1-1	TRBV5-4
CASSKTLKGPRARTSGELFF	-	TRBJ2-2	TRBV21-1
CASSLPGQGILSGAKNIQYF	TRBD1	TRBJ2-4	TRBV19
CASSKGTGVGGLVFF	TRBD1	TRBJ1-4	TRBV5-1
CAISGGSYGYTF	-	TRBJ1-2	TRBV10-3
CASSYAPGGTEQFF	-	TRBJ2-1	TRBV27
CASSQNSGGSETQYF	-	TRBJ2-5	TRBV4-1
CASSNWANQPQHF	-	TRBJ1-5	TRBV19
CASSERQGGSPLHF	TRBD1	TRBJ1-6	TRBV10-2
CASSPRHSANYGYTF	-	TRBJ1-2	TRBV18
CASSLTSTQETQYF	-	TRBJ2-5	TRBV5-5
CASSPSNSPAFF	-	TRBJ1-1	TRBV18
CASSLGTEGGYTF	TRBD1	TRBJ1-2	TRBV4-1
CASSYTVNTEAFF	-	TRBJ1-1	TRBV5-1
CASSQEAQGHQPQHF	-	TRBJ1-5	TRBV4-1
CASSEAQTTSYEQYF	-	TRBJ2-7	TRBV6-1
CAWSVLPDEKLFF	-	TRBJ1-4	TRBV30
CASSLQGHNEQFF	TRBD1	TRBJ2-1	TRBV5-4
CASSTRTGGFRPDKAFF	TRBD1	TRBJ1-1	TRBV9
CASSFTGSSNQETQYF	-	TRBJ2-5	TRBV5-1
CASSRTGASGEAFF	TRBD1	TRBJ1-1	TRBV11-2
CASSGWTGAKPTGGIYYNEQFF	TRBD1	TRBJ2-1	TRBV9
CSVLHTLNTEAFF	-	TRBJ1-1	TRBV29-1
CASRELQGVDTQYF	TRBD1	TRBJ2-3	TRBV27
CASSQSRTSGSREQYF	TRBD2	TRBJ2-5	TRBV14
CASSNNGQGYYGYTF	TRBD1	TRBJ1-2	TRBV6-1
CASSLVTSPYNEQFF	TRBD2	TRBJ2-1	TRBV7-2
CASSLRGIDGYTF	-	TRBJ1-2	TRBV28
CASSLDPVNTEAFF	-	TRBJ1-1	TRBV5-4
CASSVGDRGTYEQYF	TRBD1	TRBJ2-7	TRBV9
CASSRLTGEINTIYF	TRBD1	TRBJ1-3	TRBV6-1
CASSIAAGPEAFF	-	TRBJ1-1	TRBV19
CATLPPLADSIHTDTQYF	TRBD2	TRBJ2-3	TRBV27
CASSESTSGGVYNEQFF	TRBD2	TRBJ2-1	TRBV25-1
CASSKGEREGYNEQFF	-	TRBJ2-1	TRBV21-1
CASSWGGSAEAFF	-	TRBJ1-1	TRBV5-1
CASSVTILGRGAYNEQFF	TRBD2	TRBJ2-1	TRBV5-1
CSSSRGTGEALNTEAFF	-	TRBJ1-1	TRBV7-9
CASSEGQGNIQYF	TRBD1	TRBJ2-4	TRBV2
CSVAGGAGLSEAFF	TRBD1	TRBJ1-1	TRBV29-1
CASSPLSSRQGVAYEQYF	TRBD1	TRBJ2-7	TRBV18
CASSHRGIGTEAFF	TRBD1	TRBJ1-1	TRBV9